These T cell receptor beta chains were read from a single sample in a study of cytomegalovirus exposure and HLA in healthy donors. Using immunoSEQ multiplex PCR, the repertoire was profiled, and TCRdb retains in-frame clones only, with some absent. This sample has approximately 240,000 clones, with around four fifths found just once. The sample consisted of PBMCs. All receptors derive from a woman aged 60-70 years in good health and CMV-seropositive. Both conserved end residues are part of each CDR3. The order of the fields is clone size, J gene, V gene, D gene, CDR3 protein, CDR3 DNA. A D gene is named only where the DNA matches it firmly. Part of the rows lack a size; the others show once, few, many or a class for expanded clones.

few TRBJ1-1 TRBV6-6 NA CATSSWLTEAFF TGTGCCACCTCTTCGTGGCTCACTGAAGCTTTCTTT
NA TRBJ2-5 TRBV30 TRBD2 CAWSVGLAGEETQYF TGTGCCTGGAGTGTTGGACTAGCGGGAGAAGAGACCCAGTACTTC
NA TRBJ2-2 TRBV5-1 TRBD1 CASSSNFRQGSTGELFF TGCGCCAGCAGCTCGAACTTCCGACAGGGGAGCACCGGGGAGCTGTTTTTT
NA TRBJ1-1 TRBV2 NA CATRMEVEAFF TGTGCCACCAGGATGGAGGTTGAAGCTTTCTTT
NA TRBJ2-1 TRBV18 NA CASSPSNGYEQFF TGTGCCAGCTCACCATCAAACGGGTATGAGCAGTTCTTC
NA TRBJ1-2 TRBV27 NA CTSSPTRGSGYTF TGTACCAGCAGTCCTACGCGGGGCTCTGGCTACACCTTC
NA TRBJ1-2 TRBV10-3 TRBD1 CAIGQADYGYTF TGTGCCATCGGACAGGCCGACTATGGCTACACCTTC
NA TRBJ2-1 TRBV28 TRBD1 CASSPGQGAINEQFF TGTGCCAGCAGTCCTGGACAGGGGGCAATCAATGAGCAGTTCTTC
NA TRBJ2-7 TRBV30 NA CAWSSSGYSYEQYF TGTGCCTGGAGTAGCAGCGGGTACTCCTACGAGCAGTACTTC
few TRBJ2-6 TRBV5-6 NA CASTLVKSGANVLTF TGTGCCAGCACCCTAGTGAAATCTGGGGCCAACGTCCTGACTTTC
NA TRBJ1-4 TRBV10-3 TRBD1 CAARDSATNEKLFF TGTGCCGCCAGGGACAGCGCAACTAATGAAAAACTGTTTTTT
NA TRBJ1-6 TRBV19 NA CASSIGTGGSHSPLHF TGTGCCAGTAGTATAGGTACAGGCGGTTCGCATTCACCCCTCCACTTT
NA TRBJ2-1 TRBV18 TRBD2 CASSTGGNEQFF TGTGCCAGCTCCACGGGGGGTAATGAGCAGTTCTTC
NA TRBJ2-7 TRBV7-8 NA CASSLVPGGGGYEQYF TGTGCCAGCAGCTTAGTACCAGGGGGCGGGGGATACGAGCAGTACTTC
NA TRBJ1-1 TRBV5-1 TRBD1 CASSPWMRQGNTEAFF TGCGCCAGCAGCCCTTGGATGCGACAGGGGAACACTGAAGCTTTCTTT
NA TRBJ1-6 TRBV7-2 NA CASSLGYSNNSPLHF TGTGCCAGCAGCTTAGGGTACAGCAATAATTCACCCCTCCACTTT
NA TRBJ2-1 TRBV2 TRBD2 CASSEGWTSGRDKFF TGTGCCAGCAGTGAAGGCTGGACTAGCGGGAGGGATAAGTTCTTC
NA TRBJ1-1 TRBV6-6 TRBD1 CASSKDRMNTEAFF TGTGCCAGCAGTAAGGACAGGATGAACACTGAAGCTTTCTTT
NA TRBJ2-3 TRBV10-3 TRBD2 CAISEGGAGGPVADTQYF TGTGCCATCAGTGAAGGTGGGGCGGGGGGGCCGGTTGCAGATACGCAGTATTTT
NA TRBJ1-2 TRBV6-5 NA CASRPPSWADYGYTF TGTGCCAGCAGGCCCCCATCGTGGGCAGACTATGGCTACACCTTC
NA TRBJ1-5 TRBV4-1 TRBD1 CASSGPGQGMRNQPQHF TGCGCCAGCAGCGGACCGGGACAGGGTATGCGCAATCAGCCCCAGCATTTT
once TRBJ1-2 TRBV5-1 NA CASSSIGQNYGYTF TGCGCCAGCAGCTCCATAGGACAGAACTATGGCTACACCTTC
NA TRBJ1-1 TRBV6-5 NA CASSYSVTGNTEAFF TGTGCCAGCAGTTACTCCGTGACAGGTAACACTGAAGCTTTCTTT
once TRBJ2-2 TRBV6-5 TRBD1 CASRLGWDSSGELFF TGTGCCAGCAGATTAGGATGGGACAGCTCCGGGGAGCTGTTTTTT
few TRBJ2-1 TRBV7-2 TRBD2 CASSPSSGRNEQFF TGTGCCAGCAGCCCATCAAGCGGGAGGAATGAGCAGTTCTTC